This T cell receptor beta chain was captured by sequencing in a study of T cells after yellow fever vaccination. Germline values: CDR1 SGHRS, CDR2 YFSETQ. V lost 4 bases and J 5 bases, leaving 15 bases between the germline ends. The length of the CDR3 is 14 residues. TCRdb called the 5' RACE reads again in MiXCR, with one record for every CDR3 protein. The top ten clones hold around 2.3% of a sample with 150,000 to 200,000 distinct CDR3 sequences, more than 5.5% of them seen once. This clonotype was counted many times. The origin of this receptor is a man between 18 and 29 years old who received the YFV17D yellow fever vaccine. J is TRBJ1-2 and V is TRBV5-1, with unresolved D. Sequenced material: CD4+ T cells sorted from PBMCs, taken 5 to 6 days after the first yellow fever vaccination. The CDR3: CASSPFTPAYGYTF. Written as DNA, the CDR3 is TGCGCCAGCAGCCCCTTCACGCCCGCTTATGGCTACACCTTC.